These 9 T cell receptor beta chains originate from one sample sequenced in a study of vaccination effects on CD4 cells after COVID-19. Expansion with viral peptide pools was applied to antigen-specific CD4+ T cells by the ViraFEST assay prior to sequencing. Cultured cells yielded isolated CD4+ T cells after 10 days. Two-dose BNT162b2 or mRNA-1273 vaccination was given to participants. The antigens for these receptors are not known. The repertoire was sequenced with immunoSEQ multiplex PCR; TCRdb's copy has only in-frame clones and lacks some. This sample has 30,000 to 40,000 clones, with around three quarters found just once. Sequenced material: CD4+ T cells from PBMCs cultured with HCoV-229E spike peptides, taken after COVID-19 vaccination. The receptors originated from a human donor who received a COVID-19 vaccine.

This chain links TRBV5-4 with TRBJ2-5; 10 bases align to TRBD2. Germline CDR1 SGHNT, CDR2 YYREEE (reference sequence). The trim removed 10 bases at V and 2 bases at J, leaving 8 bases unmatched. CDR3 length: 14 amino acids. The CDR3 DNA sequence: TGTGCCGGAAAAGCGGGAGGGGCGCAAGAGACCCAGTACTTC. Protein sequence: CAGKAGGAQETQYF.

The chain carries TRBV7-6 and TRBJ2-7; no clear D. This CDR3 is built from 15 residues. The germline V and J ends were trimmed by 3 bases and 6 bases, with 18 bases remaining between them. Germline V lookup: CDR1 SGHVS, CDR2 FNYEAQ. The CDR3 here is CASSFNSGVSGEQYF. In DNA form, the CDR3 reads TGTGCCAGCAGCTTTAATTCTGGAGTTTCCGGCGAGCAGTACTTC.

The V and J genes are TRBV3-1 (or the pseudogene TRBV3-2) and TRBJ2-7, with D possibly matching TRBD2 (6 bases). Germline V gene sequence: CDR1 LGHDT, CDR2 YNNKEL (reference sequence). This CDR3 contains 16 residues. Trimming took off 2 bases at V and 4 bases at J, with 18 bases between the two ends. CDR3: CASSQNLGTHGYEQYF. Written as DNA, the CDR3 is TGTGCCAGCAGCCAAAATCTCGGGACTCACGGTTACGAGCAGTACTTC.

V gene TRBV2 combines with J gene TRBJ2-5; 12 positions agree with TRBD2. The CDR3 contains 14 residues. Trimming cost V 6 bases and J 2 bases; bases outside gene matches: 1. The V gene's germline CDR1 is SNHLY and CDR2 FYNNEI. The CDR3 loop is CASSGLAGQETQYF. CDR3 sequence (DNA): TGTGCCAGCAGCGGACTAGCGGGGCAAGAGACCCAGTACTTC.

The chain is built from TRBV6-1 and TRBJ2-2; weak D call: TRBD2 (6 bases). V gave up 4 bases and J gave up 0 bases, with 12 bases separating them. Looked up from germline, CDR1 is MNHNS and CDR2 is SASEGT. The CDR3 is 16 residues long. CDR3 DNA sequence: TGTGCCAGCAGTGGGGACTTCTCAGCGAACACCGGGGAGCTGTTTTTT. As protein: CASSGDFSANTGELFF.

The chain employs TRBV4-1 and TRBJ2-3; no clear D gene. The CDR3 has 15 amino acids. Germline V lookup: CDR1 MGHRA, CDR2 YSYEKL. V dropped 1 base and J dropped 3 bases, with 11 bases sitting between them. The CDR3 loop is CASSQGFLTTDTQYF. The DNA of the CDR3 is TGCGCCAGCAGCCAAGGGTTCCTAACAACAGATACGCAGTATTTT.

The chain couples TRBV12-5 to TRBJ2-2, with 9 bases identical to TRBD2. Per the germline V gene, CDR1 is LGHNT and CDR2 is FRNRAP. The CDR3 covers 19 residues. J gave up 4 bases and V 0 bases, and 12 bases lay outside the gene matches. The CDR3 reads CASGLVFSGRWVSTGELFF. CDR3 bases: TGTGCTAGTGGTTTGGTATTCAGCGGGAGGTGGGTCAGCACCGGGGAGCTGTTTTTT.

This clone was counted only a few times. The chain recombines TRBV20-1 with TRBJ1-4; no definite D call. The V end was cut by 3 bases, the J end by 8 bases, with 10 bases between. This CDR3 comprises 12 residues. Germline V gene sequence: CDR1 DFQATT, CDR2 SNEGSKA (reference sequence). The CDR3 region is CSASSTDEKLFF. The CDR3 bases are TGCAGTGCTAGTTCTACAGACGAAAAACTGTTTTTT.

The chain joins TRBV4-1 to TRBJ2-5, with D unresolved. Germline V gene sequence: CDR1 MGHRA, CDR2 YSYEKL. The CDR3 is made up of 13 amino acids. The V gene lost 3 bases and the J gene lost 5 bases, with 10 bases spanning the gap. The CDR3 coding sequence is TGCGCCAGCAGCCAGTGGCAGATGGAGACCCAGTACTTC. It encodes CASSQWQMETQYF.